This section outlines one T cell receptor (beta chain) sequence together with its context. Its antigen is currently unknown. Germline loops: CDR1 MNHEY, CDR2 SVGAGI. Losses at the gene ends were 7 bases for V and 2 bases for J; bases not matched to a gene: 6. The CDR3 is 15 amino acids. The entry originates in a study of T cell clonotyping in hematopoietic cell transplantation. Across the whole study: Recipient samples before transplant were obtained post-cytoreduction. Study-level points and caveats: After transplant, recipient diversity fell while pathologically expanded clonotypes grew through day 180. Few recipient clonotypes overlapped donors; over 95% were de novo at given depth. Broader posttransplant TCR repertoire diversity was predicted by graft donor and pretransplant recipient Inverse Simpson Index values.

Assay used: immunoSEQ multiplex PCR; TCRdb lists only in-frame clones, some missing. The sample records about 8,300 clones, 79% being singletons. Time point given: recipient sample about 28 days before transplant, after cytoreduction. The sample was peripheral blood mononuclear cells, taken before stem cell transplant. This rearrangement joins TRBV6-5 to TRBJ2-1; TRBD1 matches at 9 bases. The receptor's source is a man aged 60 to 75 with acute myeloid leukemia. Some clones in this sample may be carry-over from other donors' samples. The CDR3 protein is CASTRDRGTYNEQFF. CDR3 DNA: TGTGCCAGCACCCGTGACAGGGGGACCTACAATGAGCAGTTCTTC.